These 21 T cell receptor beta chains were all obtained from the same sample, sequenced in a study of T cell changes during pregnancy in multiple sclerosis. Data came from immunoSEQ multiplex PCR; TCRdb stores just in-frame clones and leaves some out. The repertoire includes roughly 51,000 clones, roughly 94% of them detected once, and roughly 5% sits in the top ten. Sequencing was performed on CD8+ T cells from peripheral blood mononuclear cells, taken before pregnancy. These receptors originate from a female donor with multiple sclerosis, enrolled in a pregnancy study.

J is TRBJ2-1 and V is TRBV11-2, with 14 positions matching TRBD2. The CDR3 length is 17 residues. CDR1 and CDR2 from the germline V gene are SGHAT and FQNNGV. Trimming removed 5 bases from V and 4 bases from J; junction bases left unmatched: 7. The CDR3 coding sequence is TGTGCCAGCAGCCAGGGACTAGCGGGAGAGTTATACAATGAGCAGTTCTTC. Translated, it gives CASSQGLAGELYNEQFF.

The chain has TRBV4-1 and TRBJ1-1, with a weak D call TRBD1 (5 bases). Trimming removed 6 bases at V and 0 bases at J, with 11 bases between. Per germline, CDR1 MGHRA and CDR2 YSYEKL. This CDR3 region has 14 residues. The CDR3: CASSAQGLNTEAFF. CDR3 sequence (DNA): TGCGCCAGCAGTGCCCAGGGTTTGAACACTGAAGCTTTCTTT.

The chain employs TRBV5-4 and TRBJ1-2; TRBD1 might be the D (5 bases). This CDR3 region has 13 residues. V was cut by 5 bases and J by 2 bases, with 10 bases left in between. Germline CDR1 reads SGHNT; CDR2 reads YYREEE (reference sequence). In nucleotides, the CDR3 is TGTGCCAGCAGTTCTGGGGGGAACTATGGCTACACCTTC. It is translated as CASSSGGNYGYTF.

The genes are TRBV5-1 and TRBJ1-1; D unresolved. V was trimmed by 4 bases and J by 1 base, leaving 11 bases between them. This CDR3 region has 14 residues. Per germline, CDR1 SGHRS and CDR2 YFSETQ. The CDR3 DNA is TGCGCCAGCAGCAGTGACATAGAGAACACTGAAGCTTTCTTT. As protein: CASSSDIENTEAFF.

The chain has TRBV6-1 and TRBJ1-2; D possibly corresponds to TRBD1 (5 bases). The ends were cut back, 3 bases at V and 4 bases at J, with 9 bases in the middle. The CDR3 is 13 amino acids. Germline lookup yields CDR1 MNHNS and CDR2 SASEGT. The DNA for the CDR3 is TGTGCCAGCAGTGAGACAGAATTCTATGGCTACACCTTC. Protein sequence: CASSETEFYGYTF.

The chain recombines TRBV5-5 with TRBJ2-7, with 9 nucleotides matching TRBD2. The CDR3 totals 13 residues. The V and J ends lost 2 bases and 5 bases, in that order; junction bases with no gene match: 2. Germline V gene lookup returns CDR1 SGHKS and CDR2 YYEKEE (reference sequence). The CDR3 sequence is CASSFSGSHEQYF. The CDR3 bases are TGTGCCAGCAGCTTTAGCGGGAGCCACGAGCAGTACTTC.

The V call is TRBV5-1, the J call TRBJ2-7; a possible D gene is TRBD1 (6 bases). The germline gives CDR1 SGHRS, CDR2 YFSETQ. The CDR3 is made up of 14 amino acids. V was cut by 0 bases and J by 5 bases, with 12 bases left in between. CDR3 in amino acids: CASSLEGRGDEQYF. The CDR3 nucleotides are TGCGCCAGCAGCTTGGAGGGCAGGGGTGACGAGCAGTACTTC.

Of note for this clone: The sample holds other DNA sequences that translate to the same CDR3. V and J are TRBV28 and TRBJ1-3; D might be TRBD1 (6 bases). The CDR3 is 14 residues long. The germline V and J ends were trimmed by 6 bases and 0 bases, with 9 bases remaining between them. Germline CDR1 is MDHEN and CDR2 is SYDVKM. The CDR3 reads CASSLGGSGNTIYF. The DNA of the CDR3 is TGTGCCAGCAGCCTAGGGGGCTCTGGAAACACCATATATTTT. Full variable domain (missing parts from reference TRBV28 and TRBJ1-3): DVKVTQSSRYLVKRTGEKVFLECVQDMDHENMFWYRQDPGLGLRLIYFSYDVKMKEKGDIPEGYSVSREKKERFSLILESASTNQTSMYLCASSLGGSGNTIYFGEGSWLTVV.

The chain recombines TRBV7-9 with TRBJ2-1; weak D call: TRBD2 (5 bases). The CDR3 totals 14 residues. Germline values: CDR1 SEHNR, CDR2 FQNEAQ (reference sequence). V lost 3 bases and J 4 bases, leaving 10 bases between the germline ends. CDR3 amino acids: CASSLVRGYNEQFF. CDR3 sequence (DNA): TGTGCCAGCAGCTTGGTCCGAGGGTACAATGAGCAGTTCTTC.

With respect to this clone: One end of the junction does not line up with germline, which may come from a read error. This chain links TRBV11-2 with TRBJ2-7; D is unresolved. This CDR3 is 11 amino acids long. Germline CDR1 is SGHAT and CDR2 is FQNNGV. CDR3 in amino acids: CASSSGISEIF. The CDR3 DNA is TGTGCCAGCAGCTCCGGTATTTCTGAAATCTTC.

This sequence joins TRBV15 and TRBJ2-7; D gene ambiguous. V dropped 5 bases and J dropped 0 bases, with 14 bases sitting between them. Germline CDR1 LNHNV, CDR2 YYDKDF (reference sequence). The CDR3 covers 15 residues. CDR3 loop: CATSGLQSLSYEQYF. In DNA form, the CDR3 reads TGTGCCACCAGCGGTTTACAGAGCCTCTCCTACGAGCAGTACTTC.

This sequence joins TRBV30 and TRBJ1-2, with no clear D. This CDR3 has 13 amino acids. Germline CDR1 GTSNPN, CDR2 SVGIG (reference sequence). Between the trimmed V and J ends, which lost 0 bases and 5 bases, there was a span of 10 bases. CDR3 sequence reads: CAWSVSGSYGYTF. CDR3 DNA: TGTGCCTGGAGTGTATCCGGGAGTTATGGCTACACCTTC.

V is TRBV19 and J is TRBJ2-7; possibly TRBD1 for D (6 bases). Germline-derived CDR1 and CDR2 are LNHDA and SQIVND (reference sequence). The germline V and J ends were trimmed by 10 bases and 0 bases, with 13 bases remaining between them. This CDR3 region has 13 residues. CDR3 loop: CATSDSSSYEQYF. The CDR3 DNA reads as TGTGCCACCTCGGACAGTAGCTCCTACGAGCAGTACTTC. The complete variable domain, with remaining parts taken from reference TRBV19 and TRBJ2-7, reads DGGITQSPKYLFRKEGQNVTLSCEQNLNHDAMYWYRQDPGQGLRLIYYSQIVNDFQKGDIAEGYSVSREKKESFPLTVTSAQKNPTAFYLCATSDSSSYEQYFGPGTRLTVT.

This chain connects TRBV27 to TRBJ1-5; weak D call: TRBD1 (6 bases). The germline V and J ends were trimmed by 3 bases and 6 bases, with 15 bases remaining between them. This CDR3 has 15 residues. Germline V gene data show CDR1 as MNHEY and CDR2 as SMNVEV (reference sequence). Written as DNA, the CDR3 is TGTGCCAGCAGTTTGAATTACGACAGGATTCAGCCCCAGCATTTT. Translation: CASSLNYDRIQPQHF.

CDR3 in amino acids: CASSETVWGQGLVNTEAFF. CDR3 nucleotides: TGTGCCAGCAGTGAAACCGTGTGGGGACAGGGGTTAGTGAACACTGAAGCTTTCTTT. J is TRBJ1-1 and V is TRBV2, with TRBD1 matching 10 bases. Germline CDR1 and CDR2: SNHLY and FYNNEI. The CDR3 is made up of 19 amino acids. With V trimmed by 2 bases and J by 0 bases, 12 bases remained unmatched.

This clone has just one count. The chain is built from TRBV7-8 and TRBJ2-1, with 10 bases identical to TRBD1. The CDR3 length is 18 residues. Germline V CDR1 and CDR2: SGHVS, FQNEAQ. Trimming at V came to 3 bases and at J to 8 bases, leaving 16 bases not matched to a gene. The CDR3 is CASSFPEVRDRGWHEQFF. Here the CDR3 DNA reads TGTGCCAGCAGCTTTCCTGAAGTCCGGGACAGGGGTTGGCATGAGCAGTTCTTC.

The V call is TRBV27, the J call TRBJ2-7; tentatively, D is TRBD2 (5 bases). The V gene lost 6 bases and the J gene lost 0 bases, with 12 bases spanning the gap. The CDR3 covers 14 residues. CDR1 is MNHEY, CDR2 SMNVEV, per germline (reference sequence). The CDR3 loop is CASRIAGNSYEQYF. The CDR3 region has the DNA TGTGCCAGCAGAATCGCCGGGAACTCCTACGAGCAGTACTTC.

This chain connects TRBV27 to TRBJ2-7; D unclear. The V end lost 0 bases, the J end lost 7 bases, and 13 bases lay between the germline ends. CDR3 length equals 14 residues. CDR1 is MNHEY, CDR2 SMNVEV, per germline (reference sequence). CDR3 amino acids: CASSLSSGATEQYF. The CDR3 coding sequence is TGTGCCAGCAGTTTATCGTCAGGCGCCACAGAGCAGTACTTC.

V usage is TRBV15 and J usage is TRBJ1-2; D remains unclear. CDR3 length: 13 amino acids. CDR1 and CDR2 (germline): LNHNV, YYDKDF (reference sequence). Between the trimmed V and J ends, which lost 0 bases and 8 bases, there was a span of 10 bases. As DNA, the CDR3 is TGTGCCACCAGCAGAGATATGAGATGGGGCTACACCTTC. It translates to CATSRDMRWGYTF.

This sequence joins TRBV7-2 and TRBJ2-7, with 8 positions matching TRBD1. This CDR3 has 16 residues. V trimming: 5 bases; J trimming: 7 bases; junction bases outside the gene matches: 16. Germline CDR1 and CDR2: SGHTA and FQGNSA. The CDR3 sequence: CASSRSPSDRVGEQYF. In DNA form, the CDR3 reads TGTGCCAGCAGCCGTTCCCCCTCGGACAGGGTTGGAGAGCAGTACTTC.

J is TRBJ1-2 and V is TRBV27; a possible D gene is TRBD1 (5 bases). Trimming pared 3 bases from V and 3 bases from J, leaving 8 bases between. The CDR3 covers 13 residues. Germline V gene data show CDR1 as MNHEY and CDR2 as SMNVEV (reference sequence). Here the CDR3 reads CASSFGRDYGYTF. CDR3 bases: TGTGCCAGCAGTTTCGGCAGGGACTATGGCTACACCTTC.